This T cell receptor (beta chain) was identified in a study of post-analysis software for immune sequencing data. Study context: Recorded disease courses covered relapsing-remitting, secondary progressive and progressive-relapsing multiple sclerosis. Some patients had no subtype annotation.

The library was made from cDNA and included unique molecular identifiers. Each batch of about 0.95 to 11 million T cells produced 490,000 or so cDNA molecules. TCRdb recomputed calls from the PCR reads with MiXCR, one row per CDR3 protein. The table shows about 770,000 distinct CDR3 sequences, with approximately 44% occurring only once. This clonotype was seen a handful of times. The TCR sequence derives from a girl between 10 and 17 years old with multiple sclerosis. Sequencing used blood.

The CDR3 nucleotides are TGCGCCAGCAGCCAGGGAACGGGACTAGCGGCGAATGAGCAGTTCTTC. This codes for CASSQGTGLAANEQFF. The V call is TRBV4-1, the J call TRBJ2-1; 11 bases align to TRBD2. The V gene's germline CDR1 is MGHRA and CDR2 YSYEKL. V lost 3 bases and J lost 7; bases outside the gene matches: 8. The CDR3 extends over 16 amino acids.